The 14 T cell receptor beta chains in this list originate from one sample, sequenced in a study of CD8+ T cells in alopecia areata. The treatment is: oral pan-JAK inhibitor, 5-10 mg twice daily. As the sequencing template, cDNA was produced by extracting RNA and reverse transcribing it. Profiled with immunoSEQ multiplex PCR; TCRdb holds only in-frame clones, not every one. The repertoire holds roughly 180,000 clones, 60% seen once, with around 3.2% in the top ten. The sample here was CD4+ T cells sorted from blood, taken at week 4, from a patient treated with tofacitinib. These receptors all come from a human donor with alopecia areata.

This sequence joins TRBV5-5 and TRBJ2-7, with 8 bases matching TRBD1. The CDR3 contains 15 residues. With V trimmed by 5 bases and J by 5 bases, 12 bases remained unmatched. Looked up from germline, CDR1 is SGHKS and CDR2 is YYEKEE (reference sequence). DNA of the CDR3: TGTGCCAGCAGAGCACCGGGACAGGCGTATAACGAGCAGTACTTC. It codes for CASRAPGQAYNEQYF.

V gene TRBV7-2 combines with J gene TRBJ1-6; perhaps TRBD1 as D (5 bases). V gave up 1 base and J gave up 0 bases, with 7 bases separating them. Germline assignment: CDR1 SGHTA and CDR2 FQGNSA. The CDR3 loop spans 16 amino acids. CDR3 loop: CASSLGGGSYNSPLHF. CDR3 coding DNA: TGTGCCAGCAGCTTAGGGGGGGGCTCCTATAATTCACCCCTCCACTTT.

This sequence joins TRBV29-1 and TRBJ2-7, with D uncertain. The CDR3 contains 10 residues. V gave up 3 bases and J gave up 7 bases, with 7 bases separating them. Looked up from germline, CDR1 is SQVTM and CDR2 is ANQGSEA. The CDR3 DNA follows: TGCAGCGTTGAGAAGCGAGAGCAGTACTTC. This encodes CSVEKREQYF.

This chain uses TRBV30 with TRBJ1-5; tentatively, D is TRBD1 (5 bases). Germline assignment: CDR1 GTSNPN and CDR2 SVGIG (reference sequence). With 3 bases removed from V and 0 bases from J, the gap between germline ends came to 15 bases. The CDR3 sequence is 16 residues long. The CDR3 loop is CAWSVTRGSSNQPQHF. DNA of the CDR3: TGTGCCTGGAGCGTCACCCGGGGGTCTAGCAATCAGCCCCAGCATTTT.

CDR3 coding DNA: TGTGCCTGGAGTCAGGGGGCGGATGGAAACACCATATATTTT. Translated: CAWSQGADGNTIYF. The rearrangement uses TRBV30 and TRBJ1-3; TRBD1 matches at 8 bases. From germline, CDR1 is GTSNPN and CDR2 SVGIG (reference sequence). The length of the CDR3 is 14 residues. V lost 2 bases and J lost 3; bases outside the gene matches: 3.

J is TRBJ2-5 and V is TRBV30; 7 bases fit TRBD2. CDR1 GTSNPN and CDR2 SVGIG come from the germline V gene (reference sequence). The CDR3 has 13 amino acids. J gave up 2 bases and V 7 bases, and 7 bases lay outside the gene matches. The CDR3 here is CASGRGWQETQYF. CDR3 bases: TGTGCCTCAGGGAGGGGATGGCAAGAGACCCAGTACTTC.

CDR3 in DNA: TGTGCCAGCAGTTACCGACAGACCGGCTTCTACGAGCAGTACTTC. This sequence encodes CASSYRQTGFYEQYF. The V call is TRBV6-5, the J call TRBJ2-7; D is possibly TRBD1 (5 bases). The CDR3 is 15 residues long. CDR1 is MNHEY and CDR2 is SVGAGI in the germline V gene. The ends were cut back, 2 bases at V and 3 bases at J, with 14 bases in the middle.

The chain couples TRBV27 to TRBJ2-3; tentatively, D is TRBD1 (5 bases). V was shortened by 6 bases and J by 5 bases, with 15 bases between the two germline ends. The germline CDR1 and CDR2 sequences are MNHEY and SMNVEV (reference sequence). The CDR3 totals 14 residues. CDR3 protein: CASSLQGVGDTQYF. CDR3 DNA: TGTGCCAGCAGCCTTCAAGGGGTTGGAGATACGCAGTATTTT.

V is TRBV30 and J is TRBJ1-2; TRBD1 is a possible D gene (5 bases). The CDR3 has 14 amino acids. Trimming shortened V by 0 bases and J by 8 bases, and 16 bases separated the two germline ends. From germline, CDR1 is GTSNPN and CDR2 SVGIG (reference sequence). The DNA for the CDR3 is TGTGCCTGGAGTGTCATGAGCAGGGCGCGGGGCTACACCTTC. This codes for CAWSVMSRARGYTF. Together with reference TRBV30 and TRBJ1-2, the CDR3 gives the full variable domain: SQTIHQWPATLVQPVGSPLSLECTVEGTSNPNLYWYRQAAGRGLQLLFYSVGIGQISSEVPQNLSASRPQDRQFILSSKKLLLSDSGFYLCAWSVMSRARGYTFGSGTRLTVV.

This clone was counted between two and nine times. J is TRBJ2-7 and V is TRBV5-1, with D possibly matching TRBD1 (5 bases). CDR3 size: 14 residues. Looked up from germline, CDR1 is SGHRS and CDR2 is YFSETQ. Trimming pared 3 bases from V and 6 bases from J, leaving 16 bases between. The DNA for the CDR3 is TGCGCCAGCAGCTCTACTCAGGGTAAGGGCGAGCAGTACTTC. Translating it yields CASSSTQGKGEQYF.

On this clone: A read error may produce the germline difference seen at one junction end. J is TRBJ2-5 and V is TRBV7-7, with TRBD1 matching 7 bases. The CDR3 is 13 residues long. Germline CDR1 SSHAT, CDR2 FNYEAQ (reference sequence). CDR3 DNA sequence: TGTGCTAGCAGCGACAGGGAGAAAGAGACCCAGTACTTC. This gives the protein CASSDREKETQYF.

This chain uses TRBV18 with TRBJ2-7; TRBD1 or TRBD2 may be the D gene (5 bases each). V dropped 2 bases and J dropped 1 base, with 12 bases sitting between them. The length of the CDR3 is 15 residues. The germline gives CDR1 KGHSH, CDR2 LQKENI. The CDR3 region is CASSPGRDPSYEQYF. In DNA, the CDR3 is TGTGCCAGCTCACCAGGCAGGGACCCTTCCTACGAGCAGTACTTC.

This clone has only a few counts. V and J are TRBV5-1 and TRBJ1-5; D call uncertain. With 0 bases removed from V and 8 bases from J, the gap between germline ends came to 9 bases. Germline CDR1 SGHRS, CDR2 YFSETQ. CDR3 length equals 13 residues. The CDR3 spells CASSLGGMEPQHF. The CDR3 DNA reads TGCGCCAGCAGCTTGGGAGGGATGGAGCCCCAGCATTTT.

The CDR3 loop reads CSVDDGSAQYF. In DNA, the CDR3 is TGCAGCGTTGATGACGGTAGTGCGCAGTACTTC. This chain uses TRBV29-1 with TRBJ2-7, with D unresolved. This CDR3 has 11 residues. V was trimmed by 3 bases and J by 9 bases, leaving 12 bases between them. Germline values: CDR1 SQVTM, CDR2 ANQGSEA.